Listed below are T cell receptor beta chains from one sample, sequenced in a study of identical twins. TCRdb fed the 5' RACE reads into MiXCR, producing one record per CDR3 protein. The table lists nearly 900,000 distinct CDR3 sequences, 9% to 15% of them singletons. These data were also filed under a second study, of yellow fever vaccine responses in identical twins.

The sample was PBMCs. These receptors were collected from a woman under 30 in good health. The conserved cysteine and the conserved F or W are not part of the CDR3 here. The order of the fields is J gene, V gene, CDR3 protein.

J: TRBJ2-1
V: TRBV2
CDR3: ASSRLAGGHNEQF

J: TRBJ2-1
V: TRBV6-2/TRBV6-3
CDR3: ASSPRDPLNEQF

J: TRBJ2-7
V: TRBV7-2
CDR3: ASSFGNEQY

J: TRBJ2-7
V: TRBV12-3/TRBV12-4
CDR3: ASRAAGGSYEQY

J: TRBJ2-3
V: TRBV7-2
CDR3: ASSLSLLVITQY

J: TRBJ2-1
V: TRBV18
CDR3: ASSPTGRGPPGDEQF

J: TRBJ2-7
V: TRBV5-1
CDR3: ASSPGTGLYEQY

J: TRBJ1-1
V: TRBV12-3/TRBV12-4
CDR3: ASVAGGLDTEAF

J: TRBJ2-7
V: TRBV28
CDR3: ASGYGRSYEQY

J: TRBJ2-7
V: TRBV2
CDR3: ASRAGTYHEQY

J: TRBJ2-1
V: TRBV14
CDR3: ASSQEVGSSYNEQF

J: TRBJ2-1
V: TRBV5-1
CDR3: ASSLTSGGLAYNEQF

J: TRBJ1-5
V: TRBV12-3/TRBV12-4
CDR3: ASTAQGFQPQH

J: TRBJ2-5
V: TRBV20-1
CDR3: SARVGGGAGETQY

J: TRBJ2-1
V: TRBV4-1
CDR3: ASSQAYNEQF

J: TRBJ1-5
V: TRBV18
CDR3: ASSPLGYSNQPQH

J: TRBJ2-6
V: TRBV6-1
CDR3: ASSEIFSGANVLT

J: TRBJ2-7
V: TRBV6-2/TRBV6-3
CDR3: ASTDTNSYEQY

J: TRBJ2-1
V: TRBV2
CDR3: ASSEASWVNEQF

J: TRBJ1-2
V: TRBV4-1
CDR3: ASSQERVDYYGYT

J: TRBJ2-2
V: TRBV2
CDR3: ASVGAPGTGELF

J: TRBJ2-1
V: TRBV3-1
CDR3: ASSQRTGVNEQF

J: TRBJ2-2
V: TRBV5-1
CDR3: ASSEQGSANTGELF

J: TRBJ1-1
V: TRBV6-6
CDR3: ASRSLTNTEAF

J: TRBJ2-1
V: TRBV5-6
CDR3: ASSLDVNEQF

J: TRBJ1-6
V: TRBV6-1
CDR3: ASSQGQGAYSPLH

J: TRBJ2-1
V: TRBV4-1
CDR3: ASSQPTGALYNEQF

J: TRBJ2-2
V: TRBV28
CDR3: ASRTGTRNTGELF

J: TRBJ2-7
V: TRBV6-5
CDR3: ASTGLTGEQY

J: TRBJ1-1
V: TRBV5-5
CDR3: ASSLLDSQNTEAF

J: TRBJ2-2
V: TRBV6-1
CDR3: ASRLGTASGELF

J: TRBJ2-2
V: TRBV11-2
CDR3: ASTPVWGAGDPTSNTGELF

J: TRBJ2-7
V: TRBV10-3
CDR3: AALTGNEQY

J: TRBJ1-2
V: TRBV4-1
CDR3: TSSQGSTNYGYT

J: TRBJ1-1
V: TRBV25-1
CDR3: ASRQTGMNTEAF

J: TRBJ1-1
V: TRBV19
CDR3: ASDDRAREAF

J: TRBJ2-1
V: TRBV3-1
CDR3: ASSPFSGGPVGEQF

J: TRBJ2-7
V: TRBV7-2
CDR3: ASSLPRETIYEQY

J: TRBJ1-2
V: TRBV7-9
CDR3: ASSYTGTSKLYGYT

J: TRBJ1-4
V: TRBV28
CDR3: ASSFPQGASGEKLF

J: TRBJ2-1
V: TRBV12-3/TRBV12-4
CDR3: ASSLRWEGRNEQF

J: TRBJ2-3
V: TRBV11-2
CDR3: ASSWGLEGTDTQY

J: TRBJ2-2
V: TRBV4-2
CDR3: ASSQVKAGGPGNTGELF

J: TRBJ2-1
V: TRBV2
CDR3: ASLLAGYEQF

J: TRBJ2-1
V: TRBV7-9
CDR3: ASSFTASLNEQF

J: TRBJ2-1
V: TRBV2
CDR3: ASSSRSGGFANEQF

J: TRBJ1-2
V: TRBV6-6
CDR3: ASSPGFNYGYT

J: TRBJ1-2
V: TRBV4-1
CDR3: ASSQAPGTVGYT

J: TRBJ2-1
V: TRBV13
CDR3: ASSLALAVPYNEQF

J: TRBJ2-1
V: TRBV3-1
CDR3: ASSNRDISYNEQF

J: TRBJ2-7
V: TRBV2
CDR3: ASNTRSGTKTYEQY

J: TRBJ2-5
V: TRBV15
CDR3: ATSQGPTPYQETQY

J: TRBJ2-7
V: TRBV29-1
CDR3: SVGWASYEQY

J: TRBJ1-1
V: TRBV20-1
CDR3: SARVRTGEAF

J: TRBJ2-7
V: TRBV12-3/TRBV12-4
CDR3: ASSSYSYEQY

J: TRBJ2-7
V: TRBV15
CDR3: ATSRDSGRTYEQY